A single sample is the source of the 8 T cell receptor beta chains below, sequenced in a study of blood T cell repertoires in COVID-19. Produced via immunoSEQ multiplex PCR; TCRdb's table is partial and in-frame only. The table has roughly 82,000 clones, about 92% seen once. Specimen: peripheral blood. Receptors originate from a woman aged 45-65 years in a cohort sampled during active COVID-19.

J is TRBJ2-1 and V is TRBV11-2, with TRBD2 matching over 12 bases. CDR3 length: 16 residues. Germline CDR1 and CDR2: SGHAT and FQNNGV. V lost 1 base to trimming and J lost 5 bases; unmatched junction nucleotides: 3. CDR3 in amino acids: CASSLGGLAGHNEQFF. In DNA form, the CDR3 reads TGTGCCAGCAGCTTAGGCGGACTAGCGGGACACAATGAGCAGTTCTTC.

The chain recombines TRBV28 with TRBJ1-2, with a tentative D call TRBD1 (6 bases). The germline CDR1 and CDR2 sequences are MDHEN and SYDVKM. CDR3 length: 13 amino acids. The V end lost 5 bases, the J end lost 12 bases, and 19 bases lay between the germline ends. The CDR3 DNA sequence: TGTGCCAGCAGTACCGGGACAAGCGACTTTGACACCTTC. It translates to CASSTGTSDFDTF.

The rearrangement links TRBV18 to TRBJ1-4; a possible D gene is TRBD1 (6 bases). The CDR3 sequence is 17 residues long. Germline assignment: CDR1 KGHSH and CDR2 LQKENI. Trimming shortened V by 4 bases and J by 0 bases, and 15 bases separated the two germline ends. This CDR3 is CASSLYERTATNEKLFF. DNA of the CDR3: TGTGCCAGCTCACTATACGAGAGGACAGCAACTAATGAAAAACTGTTTTTT.

This chain uses TRBV18 with TRBJ2-3; 7 nucleotides match TRBD1. The CDR3 spans 16 residues. V trimming: 6 bases; J trimming: 4 bases; junction bases outside the gene matches: 13. Germline values: CDR1 KGHSH, CDR2 LQKENI. CDR3 bases: TGTGCCAGCTCCCCCCAAGACAGGGAAACGTCAGATACGCAGTATTTT. Protein sequence: CASSPQDRETSDTQYF.

The chain carries TRBV28 and TRBJ1-3, with TRBD1 as a possible D gene (5 bases). The germline V and J ends were trimmed by 2 bases and 5 bases, with 10 bases remaining between them. Per germline, CDR1 MDHEN and CDR2 SYDVKM. This CDR3 contains 14 residues. The chain's CDR3 is CASSLEVGRNTIYF. CDR3 DNA: TGTGCCAGCAGTTTAGAAGTGGGGCGAAACACCATATATTTT.

A few counts support this clone. V is TRBV19 and J is TRBJ1-4; 7 nucleotides match TRBD1. Germline V lookup: CDR1 LNHDA, CDR2 SQIVND (reference sequence). The CDR3 loop spans 15 amino acids. The V gene end was trimmed by 5 bases and the J gene end by 7 bases; junction bases not matched to a gene: 10. CDR3 in DNA: TGTGCCAGTAGTGGCAACGGACAGGCGGGTGAAAAACTGTTTTTT. As protein: CASSGNGQAGEKLFF.

The chain is built from TRBV27 and TRBJ2-3, with 8 bases that match TRBD2. CDR3 length: 15 residues. Germline V lookup: CDR1 MNHEY, CDR2 SMNVEV (reference sequence). V lost 8 bases, J lost 3 bases, and 10 bases stayed unmatched. CDR3 protein: CASFPPGGETDTQYF. CDR3 DNA: TGTGCCAGCTTCCCTCCGGGAGGGGAAACAGATACGCAGTATTTT.

The J gene is TRBJ1-2, the V gene TRBV6-1, with 9 nucleotides matching TRBD1. Germline V gene data show CDR1 as MNHNS and CDR2 as SASEGT. V lost 4 bases, J lost 8 bases, and 2 bases stayed unmatched. CDR3 length equals 12 residues. CDR3 in DNA: TGTGCCAGCAGTGGGACAGGGGTCGGCTACACCTTC. Translation: CASSGTGVGYTF.